The 31 T cell receptor beta chains in this list originate from one sample, sequenced in a study of T-cell reconstitution after alpha-beta-depleted transplantation in children. Unique molecular identifiers were built into the TCRbeta library. TCRdb re-called the PCR reads through MiXCR, storing one row per CDR3 protein. In the table there are about 870,000 distinct CDR3 sequences, roughly 16% of which are singletons. The sample was PBMCs, mostly from graft donor cells, taken 360 days after TCRalphabeta/CD19-depleted stem cell transplant. These receptors originate from a male patient between 10 and 17 years old who had a stem cell transplant for acute lymphoblastic leukemia, so the T cells may come from the graft donor.

This clonotype was recorded a few times. The chain links TRBV20-1 to TRBJ1-1; TRBD1 matches at 12 bases. V trimming: 3 bases; J trimming: 7 bases; junction bases outside the gene matches: 6. CDR3 length equals 14 residues. Per germline, CDR1 DFQATT and CDR2 SNEGSKA (reference sequence). Here the CDR3 reads CSARGQGALLEAFF. CDR3 bases: TGCAGTGCTAGGGGACAGGGGGCCCTCCTTGAAGCTTTCTTT.

In this sample, this clonotype turned up a few times. This chain connects TRBV7-9 to TRBJ1-5; no clear D gene. CDR1 and CDR2 (germline): SEHNR, FQNEAQ (reference sequence). V dropped 0 bases and J dropped 11 bases, with 8 bases sitting between them. The CDR3 extends over 12 amino acids. The CDR3 loop reads CASSLALSSQHF. The CDR3 nucleotides are TGTGCCAGCAGCTTAGCTCTTTCGTCCCAGCATTTT.

This chain uses TRBV4-1 with TRBJ1-1; no definite D call. V shed 0 bases and J shed 5 bases, with 13 bases lying between them. Germline V gene lookup returns CDR1 MGHRA and CDR2 YSYEKL. This CDR3 comprises 15 residues. The CDR3 sequence: CASSQDKRWRTEAFF. CDR3 DNA sequence: TGCGCCAGCAGCCAAGATAAGAGGTGGAGGACTGAAGCTTTCTTT.

A few counts support this clonotype. The chain carries TRBV29-1 and TRBJ1-1; D unresolved. The germline V and J ends were trimmed by 3 bases and 1 base, with 6 bases remaining between them. The CDR3 has 12 residues. Per the germline V gene, CDR1 is SQVTM and CDR2 is ANQGSEA. The CDR3 sequence is CSVELTNTEAFF. CDR3 in DNA: TGCAGCGTTGAGCTTACGAACACTGAAGCTTTCTTT.

Many counts were recorded for this clonotype. The chain uses TRBV5-1 and TRBJ1-1; unclear D gene. V lost 1 base and J lost 1, with 11 bases in between. Germline-derived CDR1 and CDR2 are SGHRS and YFSETQ. The CDR3 runs to 15 residues. CDR3 nucleotide sequence: TGCGCCAGCAGCTTGTACGAGACACCGAACACTGAAGCTTTCTTT. It codes for CASSLYETPNTEAFF.

The table lists this clonotype with a few counts. The chain has TRBV4-1 and TRBJ1-1, with 11 positions matching TRBD1. CDR3 length: 16 amino acids. CDR1 and CDR2 (germline): MGHRA, YSYEKL. Unmatched junction bases numbered 8, after V lost 3 bases and J lost 5 bases. The CDR3 DNA follows: TGCGCCAGCAGCCACCGGGACAGGGGGTTTCGTACTGAAGCTTTCTTT. Translating it yields CASSHRDRGFRTEAFF.

This clonotype was observed a few times. DNA of the CDR3: TGTGCCAGCAGCCTATTCGAGTCCGCCGGGGAGCTGTTTTTT. Amino acid sequence: CASSLFESAGELFF. This chain joins TRBV7-9 and TRBJ2-2; D unresolved. CDR3 length equals 14 residues. Germline assignment: CDR1 SEHNR and CDR2 FQNEAQ (reference sequence). Between the trimmed V and J ends, which lost 5 bases and 6 bases, there was a span of 13 bases. The full variable domain, with the rest looked up from reference TRBV7-9 and TRBJ2-2, is DTGVSQNPRHKITKRGQNVTFRCDPISEHNRLYWYRQTLGQGPEFLTYFQNEAQLEKSRLLSDRFSAERPKGSFSTLEIQRTEQGDSAMYLCASSLFESAGELFFGEGSRLTVL.

This clonotype was detected a few times. J is TRBJ2-5 and V is TRBV15, with D possibly being TRBD1 or TRBD2 (5 bases each). With 2 bases removed from V and 5 bases from J, the gap between germline ends came to 24 bases. This CDR3 is built from 18 residues. Per germline, CDR1 LNHNV and CDR2 YYDKDF (reference sequence). This chain's CDR3 is CATSRSQVLTGGRETQYF. The CDR3 region has the DNA TGTGCCACCAGCAGAAGCCAAGTCTTGACTGGGGGTCGGGAGACCCAGTACTTC. Using reference TRBV15 and TRBJ2-5 for the parts outside the CDR3, the full variable domain is DAMVIQNPRYQVTQFGKPVTLSCSQTLNHNVMYWYQQKSSQAPKLLFHYYDKDFNNEADTPDNFQSRRPNTSFCFLDIRSPGLGDTAMYLCATSRSQVLTGGRETQYFGPGTRLLVL.

The chain is built from TRBV5-1 and TRBJ2-2; tentative D call: TRBD1 (6 bases). Germline-derived CDR1 and CDR2 are SGHRS and YFSETQ. This CDR3 has 14 residues. V shed 2 bases and J shed 5 bases, with 10 bases lying between them. This CDR3 is CASSLIQGTGELFF. The CDR3 bases are TGCGCCAGCAGCTTAATACAGGGAACCGGGGAGCTGTTTTTT.

This rearrangement joins TRBV4-2 to TRBJ2-3, with a weak D call TRBD2 (6 bases). Germline CDR1 reads LGHNA; CDR2 reads YNFKEQ. V was cut by 1 base and J by 2 bases, with 10 bases left in between. This CDR3 contains 15 residues. CDR3 region: CASSQAAGYTDTQYF. The DNA of the CDR3 is TGTGCCAGCAGCCAAGCAGCGGGTTACACAGATACGCAGTATTTT.

The V and J genes are TRBV10-2 and TRBJ2-2, with D perhaps assigned TRBD1 or TRBD2 (6 bases each). The V and J ends lost 10 bases and 4 bases respectively, with 22 bases between them. CDR1 and CDR2 (germline): WSHSY, SAAADI. The length of the CDR3 is 16 residues. CDR3 protein: CATLRGVGSGTGELFF. CDR3 coding DNA: TGCGCCACCTTAAGGGGGGTTGGATCGGGCACCGGGGAGCTGTTTTTT.

This chain uses TRBV18 with TRBJ1-1; D call uncertain. V gave up 3 bases and J gave up 1 base, with 9 bases separating them. This CDR3 comprises 14 residues. CDR1 and CDR2 (germline): KGHSH, LQKENI. CDR3 DNA: TGTGCCAGCTCACCTTTGAAGACGAACACTGAAGCTTTCTTT. Translated: CASSPLKTNTEAFF.

The V call is TRBV5-1, the J call TRBJ2-7; 12 nucleotides agree with TRBD2. Trimming removed 0 bases from V and 7 bases from J; junction bases left unmatched: 8. The CDR3 runs 16 residues. The germline V gene has CDR1 SGHRS and CDR2 YFSETQ. The CDR3 is CASSLAASGRVGEQYF. In nucleotides, the CDR3 is TGCGCCAGCAGCTTGGCCGCTAGCGGGAGGGTGGGAGAGCAGTACTTC.

The rearrangement uses TRBV5-6 and TRBJ2-4; possible D gene TRBD1, 5 bases. The CDR3 has 18 residues. V lost 0 bases and J lost 9, with 25 bases in between. Looked up from germline, CDR1 is SGHDT and CDR2 is YYEEEE. CDR3 protein: CASSLAVAAGWHRSIQYF. CDR3 DNA sequence: TGTGCCAGCAGCTTGGCAGTCGCGGCAGGGTGGCATAGGAGCATTCAGTACTTC.

V gene TRBV10-2 combines with J gene TRBJ1-5; weak D call: TRBD1 (5 bases). CDR1 is WSHSY and CDR2 is SAAADI in the germline V gene. CDR3 length: 16 amino acids. V was trimmed by 2 bases and J by 2 bases, leaving 13 bases between them. The CDR3 reads CASSERQSPGNQPQHF. CDR3 sequence (DNA): TGCGCCAGCAGTGAGAGACAGAGCCCAGGCAATCAGCCCCAGCATTTT.

The V and J genes are TRBV4-1 and TRBJ2-3, with TRBD2 identical over 8 bases. CDR3 length equals 16 residues. Germline V gene lookup returns CDR1 MGHRA and CDR2 YSYEKL. J gave up 4 bases and V 2 bases, and 8 bases lay outside the gene matches. CDR3 coding DNA: TGCGCCAGCAGCCAAAGACCAGCGGGAGATGCAGATACGCAGTATTTT. This encodes CASSQRPAGDADTQYF.

The rearrangement uses TRBV29-1 and TRBJ2-4; D unclear. Germline CDR1 and CDR2: SQVTM and ANQGSEA. The length of the CDR3 is 15 residues. V lost 3 bases and J 0 bases, leaving 12 bases between the germline ends. CDR3 coding DNA: TGCAGCGTTGAGAAGGCCACCCTAGCCAAAAACATTCAGTACTTC. Its protein product is CSVEKATLAKNIQYF.

This clonotype has more than one count but fewer than ten. V gene TRBV5-1 combines with J gene TRBJ2-1, with 10 bases fitting TRBD2. Germline V gene lookup returns CDR1 SGHRS and CDR2 YFSETQ. The CDR3 has 15 residues. Germline trimming cut 3 bases from V and 8 bases from J; bases unmatched to any gene: 8. As DNA, the CDR3 is TGCGCCAGCAGCTGGGGGTGGCTAGCGGGAGATGAGCAGTTCTTC. This encodes CASSWGWLAGDEQFF.

In its sample, this clonotype was seen a few times. CDR3 DNA sequence: TGTGCCAGCAGCTTATTCGGGCGATCCGAGCAGTACTTC. Protein product: CASSLFGRSEQYF. This chain uses TRBV7-2 with TRBJ2-7; D remains ambiguous. Germline-derived CDR1 and CDR2 are SGHTA and FQGNSA. CDR3 length: 13 residues. V was clipped by 2 bases and J by 6 bases, with 11 bases between them. Together with reference TRBV7-2 and TRBJ2-7, the CDR3 gives the full variable domain: GAGVSQSPSNKVTEKGKDVELRCDPISGHTALYWYRQSLGQGLEFLIYFQGNSAPDKSGLPSDRFSAERTGGSVSTLTIQRTQQEDSAVYLCASSLFGRSEQYFGPGTRLTVT.

The table lists this clonotype with a few counts. CDR3 sequence (DNA): TGTGCCAGCAGCCCCGGGGGGGCGCGCACTGAAGCTTTCTTT. This sequence encodes CASSPGGARTEAFF. This chain connects TRBV7-3 to TRBJ1-1; the D gene is possibly TRBD1 (6 bases). Looked up from germline, CDR1 is SGHTA and CDR2 is FQGTGA. The CDR3 spans 14 residues. Between the trimmed V and J ends, which lost 5 bases and 4 bases, there was a span of 14 bases.

The V call is TRBV7-9, the J call TRBJ2-5, with D perhaps matching TRBD1 (5 bases). The V end was cut by 7 bases, the J end by 5 bases, with 17 bases between. CDR1 is SEHNR and CDR2 is FQNEAQ in the germline V gene (reference sequence). CDR3 length equals 14 residues. The CDR3 loop reads CASKVEGVGETQYF. CDR3 DNA sequence: TGTGCCAGCAAGGTTGAAGGGGTCGGGGAGACCCAGTACTTC.

The chain uses TRBV7-6 and TRBJ2-7; TRBD2 matches at 9 bases. Unmatched junction bases numbered 6, after V lost 5 bases and J lost 1 base. The CDR3 length is 15 residues. In germline, CDR1 is SGHVS, CDR2 FNYEAQ. The CDR3 protein is CASSHSGRRSYEQYF. CDR3 DNA: TGTGCCAGCAGCCATAGCGGGAGAAGGTCCTACGAGCAGTACTTC.

This clonotype turned up a few times. The CDR3 loop is CASSGTRPRELFF. In nucleotides, the CDR3 is TGTGCCAGCAGTGGCACACGTCCCCGGGAGCTGTTTTTT. The chain is built from TRBV25-1 and TRBJ2-2; D uncertain. The CDR3 has 13 residues. V shed 4 bases and J shed 9 bases, with 12 bases lying between them. Germline loops: CDR1 MGHDK, CDR2 SYGVNS.

This clonotype was observed at least ten times. This rearrangement joins TRBV9 to TRBJ2-1; perhaps TRBD1 as D (6 bases). Germline CDR1 SGDLS, CDR2 YYNGEE. With 3 bases removed from V and 8 bases from J, the gap between germline ends came to 6 bases. The CDR3 loop spans 11 amino acids. DNA of the CDR3: TGTGCCAGCAGCGAGGGGGATGAGCAGTTCTTC. This translates into CASSEGDEQFF.

This chain links TRBV7-2 with TRBJ2-2; weak D call: TRBD2 (5 bases). Germline V gene data show CDR1 as SGHTA and CDR2 as FQGNSA. V was cut by 3 bases and J by 5 bases, with 13 bases left in between. This CDR3 comprises 15 residues. CDR3 nucleotide sequence: TGTGCCAGCAGCTTTTATTACACGGGGACCGGGGAGCTGTTTTTT. It is translated as CASSFYYTGTGELFF.

This clonotype appeared a few times. This chain's CDR3 is CASSQGGTSGSGEQFF. CDR3 nucleotides: TGTGCCAGCAGCCAGGGGGGGACTAGCGGGAGTGGTGAGCAGTTCTTC. V is TRBV4-2 and J is TRBJ2-1, with 14 bases lining up with TRBD2. The V segment lost 3 bases and the J segment 9 bases; nucleotides outside the gene matches: 7. Germline V CDR1 and CDR2: LGHNA, YNFKEQ. The CDR3 totals 16 residues.

The sample holds many counts of this clonotype. The J gene is TRBJ2-5, the V gene TRBV4-1; D unclear. CDR3 length equals 13 residues. The V end was cut by 3 bases, the J end by 3 bases, with 8 bases between. Germline V gives CDR1 MGHRA, CDR2 YSYEKL. In DNA, the CDR3 is TGCGCCAGCAGCCAGGGGATGGAAGAGACCCAGTACTTC. It yields the protein CASSQGMEETQYF.

This chain joins TRBV12-3 or TRBV12-4 and TRBJ2-1; TRBD2 aligns across 8 bases. J lost 7 bases, V lost 7 bases, and 9 bases had no gene match. The CDR3 runs 14 residues. DNA for the CDR3: TGTGCCAGCATCCCAAGCGGGAGCTCGAATGAGCAGTTCTTC. It yields the protein CASIPSGSSNEQFF.

V and J are TRBV5-5 and TRBJ1-1; D is perhaps TRBD1 (5 bases). Per the germline V gene, CDR1 is SGHKS and CDR2 is YYEKEE (reference sequence). V was clipped by 4 bases and J by 7 bases, with 20 bases between them. The CDR3 totals 15 residues. The DNA for the CDR3 is TGTGCCAGCAGCCCCGTTATTCGGGGGTTAGATGAAGCTTTCTTT. This sequence encodes CASSPVIRGLDEAFF.

This clonotype was found many times. The CDR3 bases are TGTGCCAGCAGCTTAGCTGGAAGCCTCAATGAGCAGTTCTTC. Its protein is CASSLAGSLNEQFF. V gene TRBV7-6 combines with J gene TRBJ2-1, with D unclear. Per the germline V gene, CDR1 is SGHVS and CDR2 is FNYEAQ. V was shortened by 0 bases and J by 6 bases, with 9 bases between the two germline ends. The CDR3 contains 14 residues. Based on the CDR3 plus reference TRBV7-6 and TRBJ2-1, the full variable domain is GAGVSQSPRYKVTKRGQDVALRCDPISGHVSLYWYRQALGQGPEFLTYFNYEAQQDKSGLPNDRFSAERPEGSISTLTIQRTEQRDSAMYRCASSLAGSLNEQFFGPGTRLTVL.

This clonotype was picked up a small number of times. V gene TRBV7-9 combines with J gene TRBJ2-2; D is undetermined. The CDR3 is made up of 14 amino acids. With 5 bases removed from V and 3 bases from J, the gap between germline ends came to 10 bases. Germline assignment: CDR1 SEHNR and CDR2 FQNEAQ (reference sequence). CDR3 sequence (DNA): TGTGCCAGCAGCCTTAGGATCTACACCGGGGAGCTGTTTTTT. This gives the protein CASSLRIYTGELFF.